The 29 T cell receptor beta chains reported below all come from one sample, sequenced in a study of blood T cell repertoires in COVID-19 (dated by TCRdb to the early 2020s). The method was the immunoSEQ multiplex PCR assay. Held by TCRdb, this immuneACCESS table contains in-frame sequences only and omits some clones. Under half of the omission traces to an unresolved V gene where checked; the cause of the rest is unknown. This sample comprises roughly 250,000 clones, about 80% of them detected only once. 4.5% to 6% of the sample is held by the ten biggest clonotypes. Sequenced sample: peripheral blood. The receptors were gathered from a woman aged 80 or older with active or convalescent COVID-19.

The CDR3 bases are TGTTCGGCCAGGGGGCCAAATGGCTACACCTTC. It specifies CSARGPNGYTF. The V gene is TRBV28, the J gene TRBJ1-2; TRBD1 aligns across 8 bases. CDR1 MDHEN and CDR2 SYDVKM come from the germline V gene. This CDR3 is built from 11 residues.

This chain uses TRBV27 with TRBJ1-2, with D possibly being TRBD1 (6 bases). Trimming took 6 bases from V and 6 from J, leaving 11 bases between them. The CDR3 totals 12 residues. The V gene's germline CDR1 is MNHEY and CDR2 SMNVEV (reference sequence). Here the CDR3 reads CASSQRGNGYTF. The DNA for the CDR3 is TGTGCCAGCAGCCAAAGGGGGAATGGCTACACCTTC.

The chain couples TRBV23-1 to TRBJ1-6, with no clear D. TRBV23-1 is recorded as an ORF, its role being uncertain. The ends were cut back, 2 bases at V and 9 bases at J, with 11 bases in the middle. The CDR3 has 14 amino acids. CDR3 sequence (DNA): TGCGCCAGCAGTCAAGGGCCATGTTGTTCACCCCTCCACTTT. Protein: CASSQGPCCSPLHF.

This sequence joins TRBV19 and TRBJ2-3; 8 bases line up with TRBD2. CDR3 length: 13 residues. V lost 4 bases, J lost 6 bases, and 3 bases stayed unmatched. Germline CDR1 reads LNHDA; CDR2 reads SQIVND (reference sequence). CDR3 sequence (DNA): TGTGCCAGTAGTACGACGGGGGGGGATACGCAGTATTTT. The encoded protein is CASSTTGGDTQYF.

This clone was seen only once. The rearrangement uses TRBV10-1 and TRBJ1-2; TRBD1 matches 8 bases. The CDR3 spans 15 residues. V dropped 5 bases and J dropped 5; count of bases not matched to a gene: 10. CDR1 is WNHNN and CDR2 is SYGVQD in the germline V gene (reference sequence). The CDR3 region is CASSRGTGETYGYTF. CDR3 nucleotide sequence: TGCGCCAGCAGTAGGGGGACAGGCGAAACATATGGCTACACCTTC.

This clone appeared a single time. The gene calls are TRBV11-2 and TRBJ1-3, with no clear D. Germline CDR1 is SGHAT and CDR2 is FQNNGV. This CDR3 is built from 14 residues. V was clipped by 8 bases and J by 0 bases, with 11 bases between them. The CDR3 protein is CASAQSPSGNTIYF. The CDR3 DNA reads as TGTGCCAGCGCACAGTCTCCCTCTGGAAACACCATATATTTT.

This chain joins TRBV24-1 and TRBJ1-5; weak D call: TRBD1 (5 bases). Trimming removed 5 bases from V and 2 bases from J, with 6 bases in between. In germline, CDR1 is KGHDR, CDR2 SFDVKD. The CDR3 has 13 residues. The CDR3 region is CATSGRGNQPQHF. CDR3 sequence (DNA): TGTGCCACCAGTGGCAGGGGCAATCAGCCCCAGCATTTT.

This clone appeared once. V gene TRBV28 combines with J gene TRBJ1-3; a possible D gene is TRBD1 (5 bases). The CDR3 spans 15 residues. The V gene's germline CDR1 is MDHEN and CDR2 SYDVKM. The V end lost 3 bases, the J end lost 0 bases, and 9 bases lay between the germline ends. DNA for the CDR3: TGTGCCAGCAGTTTCACAGGAACCTCTGGAAACACCATATATTTT. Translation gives CASSFTGTSGNTIYF. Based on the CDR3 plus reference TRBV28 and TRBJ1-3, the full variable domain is DVKVTQSSRYLVKRTGEKVFLECVQDMDHENMFWYRQDPGLGLRLIYFSYDVKMKEKGDIPEGYSVSREKKERFSLILESASTNQTSMYLCASSFTGTSGNTIYFGEGSWLTVV.

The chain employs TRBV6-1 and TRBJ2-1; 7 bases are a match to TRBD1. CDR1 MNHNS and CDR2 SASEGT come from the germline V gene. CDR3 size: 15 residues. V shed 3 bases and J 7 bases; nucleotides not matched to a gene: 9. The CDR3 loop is CASSDWRQGLNEQFF. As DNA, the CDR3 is TGTGCCAGCAGTGATTGGCGACAGGGTTTAAATGAGCAGTTCTTC.

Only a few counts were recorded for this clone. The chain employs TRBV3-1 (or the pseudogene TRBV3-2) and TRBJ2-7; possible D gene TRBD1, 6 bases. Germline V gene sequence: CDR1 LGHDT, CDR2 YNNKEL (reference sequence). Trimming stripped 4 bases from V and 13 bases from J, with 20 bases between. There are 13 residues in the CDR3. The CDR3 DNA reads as TGTGCCAGCAGCCCAGCCCAGACAAGGGGGATTTACTTC. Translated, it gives CASSPAQTRGIYF.

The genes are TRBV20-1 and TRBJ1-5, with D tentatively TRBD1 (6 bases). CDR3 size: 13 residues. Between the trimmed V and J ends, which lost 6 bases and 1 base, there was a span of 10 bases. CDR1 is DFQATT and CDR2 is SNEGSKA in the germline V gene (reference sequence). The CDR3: CSASTGSNQPQHF. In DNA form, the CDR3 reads TGCAGTGCCAGTACAGGGAGCAATCAGCCCCAGCATTTT.

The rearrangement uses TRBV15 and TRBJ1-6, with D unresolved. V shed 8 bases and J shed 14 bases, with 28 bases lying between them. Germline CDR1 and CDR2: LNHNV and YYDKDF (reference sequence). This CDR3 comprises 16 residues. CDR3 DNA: TGTGCCACCGGCCGCGGAGGCGAGGGCCTGGGGAGGGCCCTCCACTTT. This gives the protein CATGRGGEGLGRALHF. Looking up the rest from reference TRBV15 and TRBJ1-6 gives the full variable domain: DAMVIQNPRYQVTQFGKPVTLSCSQTLNHNVMYWYQQKSSQAPKLLFHYYDKDFNNEADTPDNFQSRRPNTSFCFLDIRSPGLGDTAMYLCATGRGGEGLGRALHFGNGTRLTVT.

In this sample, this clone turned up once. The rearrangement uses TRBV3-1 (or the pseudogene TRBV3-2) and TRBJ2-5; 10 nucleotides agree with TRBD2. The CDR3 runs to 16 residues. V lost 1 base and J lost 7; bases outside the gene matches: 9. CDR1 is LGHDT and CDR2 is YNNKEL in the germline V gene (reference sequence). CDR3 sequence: CASSQAVLGLAATQYF. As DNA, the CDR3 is TGTGCCAGCAGCCAAGCGGTGCTTGGACTAGCGGCGACCCAGTACTTC.

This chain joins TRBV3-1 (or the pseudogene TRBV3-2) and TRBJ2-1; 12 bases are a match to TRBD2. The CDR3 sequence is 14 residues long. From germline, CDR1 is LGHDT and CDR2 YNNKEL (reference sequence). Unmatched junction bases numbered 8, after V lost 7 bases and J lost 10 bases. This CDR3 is CASTSGLAGQEQFF. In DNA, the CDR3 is TGTGCCAGCACCAGTGGACTAGCGGGACAAGAGCAGTTCTTC.

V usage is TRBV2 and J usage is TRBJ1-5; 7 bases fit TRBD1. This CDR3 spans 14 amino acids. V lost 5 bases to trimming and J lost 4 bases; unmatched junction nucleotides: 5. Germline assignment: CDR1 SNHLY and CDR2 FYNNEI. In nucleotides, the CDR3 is TGTGCCAGCAGTTGGGGACAGACGAATCAGCCCCAGCATTTT. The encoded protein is CASSWGQTNQPQHF.

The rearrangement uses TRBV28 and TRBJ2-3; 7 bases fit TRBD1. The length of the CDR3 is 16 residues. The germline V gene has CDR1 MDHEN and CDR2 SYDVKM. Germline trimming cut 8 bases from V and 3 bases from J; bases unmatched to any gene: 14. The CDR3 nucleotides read TGTGCCAGCGCCCCGAGAGGGGGCAAGTTGACAGATACGCAGTATTTT. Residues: CASAPRGGKLTDTQYF.

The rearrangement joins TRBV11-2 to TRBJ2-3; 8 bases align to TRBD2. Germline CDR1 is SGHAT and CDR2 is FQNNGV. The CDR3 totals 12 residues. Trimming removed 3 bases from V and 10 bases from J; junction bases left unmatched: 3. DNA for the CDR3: TGTGCCAGCAGCTTCGGGCGGGGGGCGCAGTATTTT. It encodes CASSFGRGAQYF.

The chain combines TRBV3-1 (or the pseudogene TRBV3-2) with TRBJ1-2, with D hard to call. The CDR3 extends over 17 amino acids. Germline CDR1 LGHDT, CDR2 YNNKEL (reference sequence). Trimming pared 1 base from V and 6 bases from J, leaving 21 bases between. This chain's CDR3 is CASSQVLLRSRPNGYTF. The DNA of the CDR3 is TGTGCCAGCAGCCAAGTACTACTGAGGTCTCGCCCCAATGGCTACACCTTC.

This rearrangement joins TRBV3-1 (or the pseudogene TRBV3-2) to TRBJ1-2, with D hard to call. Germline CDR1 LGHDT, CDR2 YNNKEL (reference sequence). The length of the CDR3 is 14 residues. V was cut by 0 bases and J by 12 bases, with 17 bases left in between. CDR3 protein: CASSQDGFTSANTF. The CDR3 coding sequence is TGTGCCAGCAGCCAAGATGGGTTCACTTCAGCGAACACCTTC.

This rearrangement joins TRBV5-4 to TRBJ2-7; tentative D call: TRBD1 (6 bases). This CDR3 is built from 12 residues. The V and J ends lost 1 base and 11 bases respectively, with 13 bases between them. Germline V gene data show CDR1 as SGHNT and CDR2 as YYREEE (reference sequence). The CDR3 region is CASSLTGSGEYF. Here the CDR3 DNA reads TGTGCCAGCAGCTTGACAGGGTCAGGGGAGTACTTC.

The CDR3 nucleotides are TGTGCCAGCAGCCAAGATTATTCAGTGAACACTGAAGCTTTCTTT. It encodes CASSQDYSVNTEAFF. The chain joins TRBV14 to TRBJ1-1; unclear D gene. Germline CDR1 reads SGHDN; CDR2 reads FVKESK. Trimming removed 0 bases at V and 0 bases at J, with 8 bases between. The CDR3 extends over 15 amino acids.

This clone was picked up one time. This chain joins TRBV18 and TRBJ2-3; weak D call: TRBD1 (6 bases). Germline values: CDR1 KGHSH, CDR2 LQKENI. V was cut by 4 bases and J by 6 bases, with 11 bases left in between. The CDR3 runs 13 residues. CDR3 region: CASSLQGRDTQYF. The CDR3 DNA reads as TGTGCCAGCTCACTTCAGGGGCGGGATACGCAGTATTTT.

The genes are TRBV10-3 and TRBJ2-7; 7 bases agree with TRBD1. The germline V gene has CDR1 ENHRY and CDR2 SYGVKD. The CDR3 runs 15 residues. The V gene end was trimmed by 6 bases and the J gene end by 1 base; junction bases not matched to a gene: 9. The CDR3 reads CAIRGSTGESYEQYF. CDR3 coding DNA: TGTGCCATCAGGGGAAGTACAGGGGAATCCTACGAGCAGTACTTC.

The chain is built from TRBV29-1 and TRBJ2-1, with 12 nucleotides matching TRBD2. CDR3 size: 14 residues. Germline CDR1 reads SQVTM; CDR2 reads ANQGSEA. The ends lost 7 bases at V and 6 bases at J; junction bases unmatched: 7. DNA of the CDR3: TGCAGCGCCTCGAGGACTAGCGGGACCAATGAGCAGTTCTTC. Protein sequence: CSASRTSGTNEQFF.

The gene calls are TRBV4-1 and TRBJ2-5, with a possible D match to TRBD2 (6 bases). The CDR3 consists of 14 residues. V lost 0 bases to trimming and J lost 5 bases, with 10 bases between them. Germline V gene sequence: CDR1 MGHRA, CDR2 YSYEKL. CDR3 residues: CASSQETAGETQYF. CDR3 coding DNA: TGCGCCAGCAGCCAAGAAACAGCGGGTGAGACCCAGTACTTC.

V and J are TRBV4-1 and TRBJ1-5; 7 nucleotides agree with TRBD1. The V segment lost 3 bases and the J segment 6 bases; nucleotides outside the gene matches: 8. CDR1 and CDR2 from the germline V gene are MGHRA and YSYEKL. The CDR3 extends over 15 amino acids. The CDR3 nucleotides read TGCGCCAGCAGCCAGCCCGACAGGGTGGCTCAGCCCCAGCATTTT. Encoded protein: CASSQPDRVAQPQHF.

CDR3 DNA: TGTGCCAGCTCACCCTTAGGGACAGGGGGGGCCTACGAGCAGTACTTC. It translates to CASSPLGTGGAYEQYF. V usage is TRBV18 and J usage is TRBJ2-7; 11 bases match TRBD1. V trimming: 3 bases; J trimming: 2 bases; junction bases outside the gene matches: 6. Looked up from germline, CDR1 is KGHSH and CDR2 is LQKENI. The CDR3 is 16 residues long.

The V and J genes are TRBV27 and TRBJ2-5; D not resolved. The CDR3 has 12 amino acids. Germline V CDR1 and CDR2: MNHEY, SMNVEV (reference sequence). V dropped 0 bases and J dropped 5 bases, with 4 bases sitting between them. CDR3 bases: TGTGCCAGCAGTTTATCCGGGGAGACCCAGTACTTC. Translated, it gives CASSLSGETQYF.

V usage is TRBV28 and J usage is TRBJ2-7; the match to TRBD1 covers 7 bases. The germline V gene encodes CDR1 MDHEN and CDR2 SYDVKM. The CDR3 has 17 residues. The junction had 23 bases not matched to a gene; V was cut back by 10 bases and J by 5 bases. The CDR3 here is CATRGVFMGQKHHEQYF. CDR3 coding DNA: TGTGCCACACGAGGAGTTTTTATGGGACAGAAGCACCACGAGCAGTACTTC.